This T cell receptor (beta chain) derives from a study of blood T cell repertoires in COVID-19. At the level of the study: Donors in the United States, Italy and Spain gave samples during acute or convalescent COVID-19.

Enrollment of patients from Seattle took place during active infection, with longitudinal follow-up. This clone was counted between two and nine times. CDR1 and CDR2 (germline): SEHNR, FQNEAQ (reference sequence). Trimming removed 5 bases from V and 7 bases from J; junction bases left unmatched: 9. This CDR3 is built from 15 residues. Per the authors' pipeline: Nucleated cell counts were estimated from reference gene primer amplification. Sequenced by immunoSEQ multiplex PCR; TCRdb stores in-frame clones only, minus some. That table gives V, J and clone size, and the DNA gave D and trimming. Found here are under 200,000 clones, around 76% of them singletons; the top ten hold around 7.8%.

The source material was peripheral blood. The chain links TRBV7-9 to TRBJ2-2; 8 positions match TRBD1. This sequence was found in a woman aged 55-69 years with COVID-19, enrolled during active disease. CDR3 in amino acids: CASSPVRQGNGELFF. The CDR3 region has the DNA TGTGCCAGCAGCCCCGTCCGACAGGGGAACGGGGAGCTGTTTTTT. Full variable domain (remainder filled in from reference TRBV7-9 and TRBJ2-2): DTGVSQNPRHKITKRGQNVTFRCDPISEHNRLYWYRQTLGQGPEFLTYFQNEAQLEKSRLLSDRFSAERPKGSFSTLEIQRTEQGDSAMYLCASSPVRQGNGELFFGEGSRLTVL.